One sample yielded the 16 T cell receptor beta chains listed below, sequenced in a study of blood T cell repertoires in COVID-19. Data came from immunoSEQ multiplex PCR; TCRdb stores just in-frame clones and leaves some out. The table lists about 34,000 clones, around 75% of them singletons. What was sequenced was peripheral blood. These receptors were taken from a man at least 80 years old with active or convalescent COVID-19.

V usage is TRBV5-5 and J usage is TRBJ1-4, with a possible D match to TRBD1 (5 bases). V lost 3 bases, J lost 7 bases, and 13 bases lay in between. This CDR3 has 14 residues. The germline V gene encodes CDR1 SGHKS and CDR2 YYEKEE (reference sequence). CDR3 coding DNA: TGTGCCAGCAGCTGGAGGCAGGGACTTGAAAAACTGTTTTTT. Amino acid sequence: CASSWRQGLEKLFF.

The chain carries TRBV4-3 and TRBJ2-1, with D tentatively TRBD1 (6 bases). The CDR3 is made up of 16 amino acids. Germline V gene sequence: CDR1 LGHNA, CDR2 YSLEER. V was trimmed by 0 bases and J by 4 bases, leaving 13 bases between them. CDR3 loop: CASSQEWGPLYNEQFF. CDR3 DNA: TGCGCCAGCAGCCAAGAGTGGGGGCCCCTGTACAATGAGCAGTTCTTC.

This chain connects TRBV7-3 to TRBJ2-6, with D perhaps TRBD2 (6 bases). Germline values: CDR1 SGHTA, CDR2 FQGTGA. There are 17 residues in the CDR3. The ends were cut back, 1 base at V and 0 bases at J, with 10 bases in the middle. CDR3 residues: CASSLNMGGSGANVLTF. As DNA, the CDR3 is TGTGCCAGCAGCTTAAATATGGGGGGCTCTGGGGCCAACGTCCTGACTTTC.

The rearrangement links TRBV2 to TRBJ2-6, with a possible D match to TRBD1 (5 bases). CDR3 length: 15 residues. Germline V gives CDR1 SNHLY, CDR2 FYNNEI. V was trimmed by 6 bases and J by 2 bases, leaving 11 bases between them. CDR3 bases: TGTGCCAGCAGCAGAGACAGCCCTGGGGCCAACGTCCTGACTTTC. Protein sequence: CASSRDSPGANVLTF. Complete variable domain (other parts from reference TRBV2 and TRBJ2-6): EPEVTQTPSHQVTQMGQEVILRCVPISNHLYFYWYRQILGQKVEFLVSFYNNEISEKSEIFDDQFSVERPDGSNFTLKIRSTKLEDSAMYFCASSRDSPGANVLTFGAGSRLTVL.

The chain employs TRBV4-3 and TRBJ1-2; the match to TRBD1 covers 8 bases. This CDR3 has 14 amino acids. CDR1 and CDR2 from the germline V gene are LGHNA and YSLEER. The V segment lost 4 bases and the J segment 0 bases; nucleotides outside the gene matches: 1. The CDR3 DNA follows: TGCGCCAGCAGCCTGGACAGGGCTAACTATGGCTACACCTTC. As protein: CASSLDRANYGYTF.

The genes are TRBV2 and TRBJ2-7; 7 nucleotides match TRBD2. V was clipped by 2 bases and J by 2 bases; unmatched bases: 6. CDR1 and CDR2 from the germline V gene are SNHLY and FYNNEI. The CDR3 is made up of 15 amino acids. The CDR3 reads CASSERASGAYEQYF. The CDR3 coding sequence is TGTGCCAGCAGTGAACGGGCTAGCGGAGCCTACGAGCAGTACTTC.

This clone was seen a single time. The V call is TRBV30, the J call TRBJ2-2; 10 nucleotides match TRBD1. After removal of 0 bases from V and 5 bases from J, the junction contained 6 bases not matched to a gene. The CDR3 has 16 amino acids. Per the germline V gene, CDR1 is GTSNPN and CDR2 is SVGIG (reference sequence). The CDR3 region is CAWSVSRTGGTGELFF. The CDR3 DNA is TGTGCCTGGAGTGTATCCCGGACAGGGGGAACCGGGGAGCTGTTTTTT.

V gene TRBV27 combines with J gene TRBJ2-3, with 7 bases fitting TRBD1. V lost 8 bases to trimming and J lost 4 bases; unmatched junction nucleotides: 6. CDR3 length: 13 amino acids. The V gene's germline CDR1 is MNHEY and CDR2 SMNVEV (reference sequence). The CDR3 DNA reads TGTGCCAGCCGCGACAGGGCGCCAGATACGCAGTATTTT. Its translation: CASRDRAPDTQYF.

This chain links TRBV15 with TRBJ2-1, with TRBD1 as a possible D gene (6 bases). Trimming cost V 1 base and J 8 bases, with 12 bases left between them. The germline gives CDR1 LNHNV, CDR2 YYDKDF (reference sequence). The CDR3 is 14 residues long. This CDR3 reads CATSRGGGIDEQFF. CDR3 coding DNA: TGTGCCACCAGCAGAGGAGGGGGAATCGATGAGCAGTTCTTC.

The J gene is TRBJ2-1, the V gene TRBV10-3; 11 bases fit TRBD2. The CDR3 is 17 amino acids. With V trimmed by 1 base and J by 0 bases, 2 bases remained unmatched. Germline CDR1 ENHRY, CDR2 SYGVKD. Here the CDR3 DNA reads TGTGCCATCAGTGAGTGGACTAGCGGGCCCTCCTACAATGAGCAGTTCTTC. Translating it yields CAISEWTSGPSYNEQFF.

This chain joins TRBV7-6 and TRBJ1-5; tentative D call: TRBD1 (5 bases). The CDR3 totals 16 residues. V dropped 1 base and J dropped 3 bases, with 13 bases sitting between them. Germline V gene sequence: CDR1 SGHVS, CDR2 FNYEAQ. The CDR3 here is CASSLDGREYNQPQHF. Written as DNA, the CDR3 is TGTGCCAGCAGCTTAGATGGCAGGGAATACAATCAGCCCCAGCATTTT.

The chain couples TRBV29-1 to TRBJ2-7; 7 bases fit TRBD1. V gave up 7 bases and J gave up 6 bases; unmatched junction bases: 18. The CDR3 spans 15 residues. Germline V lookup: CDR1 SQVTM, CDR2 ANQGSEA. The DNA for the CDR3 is TGCAGCGCCACACGAGGGACAGAAGACCTTACCGAGCAGTACTTC. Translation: CSATRGTEDLTEQYF.

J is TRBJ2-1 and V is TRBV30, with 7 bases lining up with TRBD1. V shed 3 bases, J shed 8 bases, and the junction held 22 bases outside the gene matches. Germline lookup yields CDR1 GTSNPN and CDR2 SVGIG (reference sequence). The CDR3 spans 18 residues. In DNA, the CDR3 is TGTGCCTGGAGAAGGGGCATCAGGGGGACCCAATTAAGCGATGAGCAGTTCTTC. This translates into CAWRRGIRGTQLSDEQFF.

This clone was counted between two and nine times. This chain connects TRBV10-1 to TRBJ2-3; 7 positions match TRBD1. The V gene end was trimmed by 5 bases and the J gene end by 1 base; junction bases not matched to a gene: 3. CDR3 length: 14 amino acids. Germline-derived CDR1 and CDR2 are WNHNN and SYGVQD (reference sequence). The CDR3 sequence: CASSPTGGTDTQYF. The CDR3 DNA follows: TGCGCCAGCAGTCCTACAGGGGGCACAGATACGCAGTATTTT.

CDR3 region: CSAKQDKAEAFF. In DNA form, the CDR3 reads TGCAGCGCTAAACAGGACAAGGCTGAAGCTTTCTTT. V usage is TRBV29-1 and J usage is TRBJ1-1, with D possibly being TRBD1 (5 bases). Germline assignment: CDR1 SQVTM and CDR2 ANQGSEA. CDR3 length equals 12 residues. Between the trimmed V and J ends, which lost 7 bases and 6 bases, there was a span of 15 bases.

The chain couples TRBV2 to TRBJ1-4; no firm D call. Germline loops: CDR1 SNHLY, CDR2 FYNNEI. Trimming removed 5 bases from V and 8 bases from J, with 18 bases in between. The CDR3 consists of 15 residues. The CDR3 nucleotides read TGTGCCAGCAGTAGAGAACTAAGAGGAGGGGAAAAACTGTTTTTT. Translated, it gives CASSRELRGGEKLFF.